In its sample, the clone carrying this T cell receptor beta chain was seen a few times. For repertoire sequencing, the TCR beta CDR3 regions were amplified from RNA transcripts. The authors performed first-round RT-PCR with HTBI primers and then a second-round multiplex PCR. TCRdb re-called the multiplex PCR reads through MiXCR, storing one row per CDR3 protein. The data hold about 24,000 distinct CDR3 sequences, with 48% observed a single time. The sample is drawn from a study of Graves' ophthalmopathy and Graves' hyperthyroidism. Germline V gene lookup returns CDR1 SGHTA and CDR2 FQGNSA. The J segment lost 5 bases and the V segment lost 1 base, leaving 2 bases of the junction unmatched. This CDR3 has 13 residues.

The source is an adult woman with stable Graves' hyperthyroidism. Material: peripheral blood. The chain recombines TRBV7-2 with TRBJ2-7; 7 bases line up with TRBD2. Here the CDR3 DNA reads TGTGCCAGCAGCTTAGTTGGGACTAACGAGCAGTACTTC. Its translation: CASSLVGTNEQYF. Full variable domain (rest looked up from reference TRBV7-2 and TRBJ2-7): GAGVSQSPSNKVTEKGKDVELRCDPISGHTALYWYRQSLGQGLEFLIYFQGNSAPDKSGLPSDRFSAERTGGSVSTLTIQRTQQEDSAVYLCASSLVGTNEQYFGPGTRLTVT.